This is a list of T cell receptor beta chains from one sample in a study of shared clonotypes between healthy human individuals. The repertoire was sequenced with immunoSEQ multiplex PCR; TCRdb's copy has only in-frame clones and lacks some. The table has 2 million or so clones, over 85% seen once; the top ten hold 0.1% to 0.15%. The sample taken for sequencing was naive CD4+ T cells sorted from blood. These receptors all come from a man aged 18 to 35 in good health. The CDR3 runs from the conserved cysteine through the conserved F or W. The D gene is left open where the match is weak. A row's size may be missing; if present it is once, few, many or a size class.

v_call: TRBV7-9; j_call: TRBJ2-2; d_call: TRBD2; clone_size: .; cdr3_aa: CASNPSGRATGELFF; cdr3_nt: TGTGCCAGCAACCCCAGCGGGAGGGCCACCGGGGAGCTGTTTTTT
v_call: TRBV5-4; j_call: TRBJ2-7; d_call: TRBD1; clone_size: .; cdr3_aa: CASSLGGQQIVQYF; cdr3_nt: TGTGCCAGCAGCTTAGGGGGACAGCAGATCGTGCAGTACTTC
v_call: TRBV7-8; j_call: TRBJ1-6; d_call: .; clone_size: .; cdr3_aa: CASSPWDGNSPLHF; cdr3_nt: TGTGCCAGCAGCCCCTGGGACGGTAATTCACCCCTCCACTTT
v_call: TRBV19; j_call: TRBJ2-7; d_call: .; clone_size: .; cdr3_aa: CASSIVAGTNYEQYF; cdr3_nt: TGTGCCAGTAGTATAGTCGCGGGCACCAATTACGAGCAGTACTTC
v_call: TRBV5-1; j_call: TRBJ2-7; d_call: TRBD2; clone_size: .; cdr3_aa: CASSLERGAYEQYF; cdr3_nt: TGCGCCAGCAGCTTGGAGCGGGGAGCCTACGAGCAGTACTTC
v_call: TRBV6-1; j_call: TRBJ2-7; d_call: .; clone_size: .; cdr3_aa: CASTLGDYEQYF; cdr3_nt: TGTGCCAGCACTCTAGGGGACTACGAGCAGTACTTC
v_call: TRBV7-3; j_call: TRBJ2-1; d_call: .; clone_size: .; cdr3_aa: CASSSDRSSYNEQFF; cdr3_nt: TGTGCCAGCAGCTCCGACAGGAGCTCCTACAATGAGCAGTTCTTC
v_call: TRBV5-4; j_call: TRBJ2-7; d_call: .; clone_size: once; cdr3_aa: CASSLGRGLTYEQYF; cdr3_nt: TGTGCCAGCAGCTTGGGCAGGGGCCTCACCTACGAGCAGTACTTC
v_call: TRBV4-1; j_call: TRBJ2-5; d_call: .; clone_size: .; cdr3_aa: CASSQERGWVGYF; cdr3_nt: TGCGCCAGCAGCCAAGAGAGGGGATGGGTTGGCTACTTC
v_call: TRBV6-1; j_call: TRBJ2-7; d_call: TRBD1; clone_size: .; cdr3_aa: CASRRGRDRAYEQYF; cdr3_nt: TGTGCCAGCAGGAGGGGTCGGGACAGGGCCTACGAGCAGTACTTC
v_call: TRBV5-4; j_call: TRBJ2-2; d_call: TRBD1; clone_size: .; cdr3_aa: CASSLGTGGSTGELFF; cdr3_nt: TGTGCCAGCAGCTTAGGGACAGGGGGAAGCACCGGGGAGCTGTTTTTT
v_call: TRBV29-1; j_call: TRBJ2-6; d_call: .; clone_size: .; cdr3_aa: CSVQGLGGAGANVLTF; cdr3_nt: TGCAGCGTCCAAGGTCTGGGAGGAGCAGGGGCCAACGTCCTGACTTTC
v_call: TRBV11-2; j_call: TRBJ1-2; d_call: .; clone_size: .; cdr3_aa: CASSPSLGNGYTF; cdr3_nt: TGTGCCAGCAGCCCTAGCTTGGGTAATGGCTACACCTTC
v_call: TRBV27; j_call: TRBJ2-7; d_call: TRBD1; clone_size: .; cdr3_aa: CASSLSMDRVYEQYF; cdr3_nt: TGTGCCAGCAGTTTATCGATGGACAGGGTCTACGAGCAGTACTTC
v_call: TRBV4-1; j_call: TRBJ2-7; d_call: .; clone_size: .; cdr3_aa: CASSQELAGVAEQYF; cdr3_nt: TGCGCCAGCAGCCAAGAACTAGCAGGGGTGGCGGAGCAGTACTTC
v_call: TRBV2; j_call: TRBJ1-5; d_call: .; clone_size: .; cdr3_aa: CASSQGGGNQPQHF; cdr3_nt: TGTGCCAGCAGCCAGGGCGGGGGCAATCAGCCCCAGCATTTT
v_call: TRBV9; j_call: TRBJ2-7; d_call: .; clone_size: .; cdr3_aa: CASSVAPRDAQPAYEQYF; cdr3_nt: TGTGCCAGCAGCGTAGCCCCCCGTGACGCCCAGCCAGCCTACGAGCAGTACTTC
v_call: TRBV29-1; j_call: TRBJ2-1; d_call: TRBD1; clone_size: .; cdr3_aa: CSAPGQRKNEQFF; cdr3_nt: TGCAGCGCTCCGGGACAGAGGAAAAATGAGCAGTTCTTC
v_call: TRBV6-5; j_call: TRBJ1-4; d_call: .; clone_size: .; cdr3_aa: CATTRGSGEKLFF; cdr3_nt: TGTGCCACCACTCGGGGGTCGGGCGAAAAACTGTTTTTT
v_call: TRBV7-9; j_call: TRBJ1-2; d_call: TRBD1; clone_size: .; cdr3_aa: CASSGTAFFF; cdr3_nt: TGTGCCAGCAGTGGGACAGCTTTCTTCTTC
v_call: TRBV7-2; j_call: TRBJ2-5; d_call: .; clone_size: .; cdr3_aa: CASSLVNFQETQYF; cdr3_nt: TGTGCCAGCAGCTTGGTTAACTTCCAAGAGACCCAGTACTTC
v_call: TRBV5-5; j_call: TRBJ2-7; d_call: TRBD2; clone_size: .; cdr3_aa: CASSLESSGNYEQYF; cdr3_nt: TGTGCCAGCAGCTTGGAGTCTAGCGGGAACTACGAGCAGTACTTC
v_call: TRBV5-1; j_call: TRBJ2-7; d_call: .; clone_size: .; cdr3_aa: CASSLDSTSTKQYF; cdr3_nt: TGCGCCAGCAGCTTAGACAGCACCTCTACGAAGCAGTACTTC
v_call: TRBV27; j_call: TRBJ1-1; d_call: .; clone_size: .; cdr3_aa: CASSSPRKNTEAFF; cdr3_nt: TGTGCCAGCAGTTCCCCCAGGAAGAACACTGAAGCTTTCTTT